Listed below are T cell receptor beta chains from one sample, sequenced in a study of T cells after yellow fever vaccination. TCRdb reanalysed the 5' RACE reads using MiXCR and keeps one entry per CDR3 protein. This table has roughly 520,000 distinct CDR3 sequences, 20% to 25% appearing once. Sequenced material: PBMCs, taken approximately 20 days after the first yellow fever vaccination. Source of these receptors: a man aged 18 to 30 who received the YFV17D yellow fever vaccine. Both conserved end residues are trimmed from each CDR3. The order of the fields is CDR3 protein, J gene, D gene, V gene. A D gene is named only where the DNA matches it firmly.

CDR3: ASSVGTGRYGYT
J: TRBJ1-2
D: TRBD1
V: TRBV2

CDR3: AISTSAGGSYNEQF
J: TRBJ2-1
D: TRBD2
V: TRBV10-3

CDR3: ASSLGRQSHGYT
J: TRBJ1-2
D: -
V: TRBV7-2

CDR3: ASSLVWDRDYNEQF
J: TRBJ2-1
D: TRBD1
V: TRBV7-9

CDR3: ASSQSTVDEQF
J: TRBJ2-1
D: -
V: TRBV23-1

CDR3: ASSQDWTGAQPQH
J: TRBJ1-5
D: TRBD1
V: TRBV3-1

CDR3: AGLAGGTDTQY
J: TRBJ2-3
D: TRBD2
V: TRBV6-1

CDR3: ASIPGQGKTQY
J: TRBJ2-5
D: TRBD1
V: TRBV2

CDR3: SATGRLNTEAF
J: TRBJ1-1
D: -
V: TRBV20-1

CDR3: ASSSRAGGGIDTQY
J: TRBJ2-3
D: TRBD1
V: TRBV7-8

CDR3: ASSYSGPGGELF
J: TRBJ2-2
D: -
V: TRBV6-5

CDR3: ASSTGSNTEAF
J: TRBJ1-1
D: -
V: TRBV5-1

CDR3: ASRPGTIYEQY
J: TRBJ2-7
D: -
V: TRBV12-3/TRBV12-4

CDR3: ASSLTADSYEQY
J: TRBJ2-7
D: -
V: TRBV7-2

CDR3: ACSLSGWSGYSNQPQH
J: TRBJ1-5
D: -
V: TRBV3-1

CDR3: ASSLGHWGEAF
J: TRBJ1-1
D: -
V: TRBV13

CDR3: ASSEGTATYEQY
J: TRBJ2-7
D: -
V: TRBV6-1

CDR3: ASSQIGLTASTDTQY
J: TRBJ2-3
D: -
V: TRBV4-2

CDR3: ASRGPNEQF
J: TRBJ2-1
D: -
V: TRBV18

CDR3: ASSADRGVTYNEQF
J: TRBJ2-1
D: TRBD1
V: TRBV25-1

CDR3: ATSDFYSLPSGDTGELF
J: TRBJ2-2
D: -
V: TRBV24-1

CDR3: ASSRVHGGTEAF
J: TRBJ1-1
D: -
V: TRBV4-3

CDR3: ASSQGVDREDTQY
J: TRBJ2-3
D: TRBD1
V: TRBV3-1

CDR3: ASFRLAEGETQY
J: TRBJ2-5
D: TRBD2
V: TRBV25-1

CDR3: ASSSLPGQPNVLT
J: TRBJ2-6
D: -
V: TRBV5-1

CDR3: ASSEPGVGSPLH
J: TRBJ1-6
D: -
V: TRBV7-6

CDR3: AGSDGNTEAF
J: TRBJ1-1
D: -
V: TRBV6-1

CDR3: ASSQANKMFSGYT
J: TRBJ1-2
D: -
V: TRBV3-1

CDR3: ASRMAGLNEQF
J: TRBJ2-1
D: -
V: TRBV27

CDR3: ASSHRQGGWELF
J: TRBJ2-2
D: TRBD1
V: TRBV3-1

CDR3: ASSQVPGVEQF
J: TRBJ2-1
D: -
V: TRBV3-1

CDR3: ASSLGGGRSYEQY
J: TRBJ2-7
D: -
V: TRBV5-1

CDR3: ASSQVTTSYLRETQY
J: TRBJ2-5
D: -
V: TRBV14

CDR3: ASRDGRREYEKLF
J: TRBJ1-4
D: -
V: TRBV12-3/TRBV12-4

CDR3: ASSQVSRQEETQY
J: TRBJ2-5
D: -
V: TRBV4-3

CDR3: ASSKWGQGENEQY
J: TRBJ2-7
D: TRBD1
V: TRBV18

CDR3: ASNRLGLTRSGEAF
J: TRBJ1-1
D: -
V: TRBV5-6

CDR3: ASSQPALAGKTDTQY
J: TRBJ2-3
D: TRBD2
V: TRBV10-2

CDR3: ASRKRSMVPYNSPLH
J: TRBJ1-6
D: -
V: TRBV6-1

CDR3: ASSSVSFGRNEQF
J: TRBJ2-1
D: -
V: TRBV11-1

CDR3: ASSYSSQVNQY
J: TRBJ2-5
D: -
V: TRBV6-5

CDR3: ASSFIKLHNEQF
J: TRBJ2-1
D: -
V: TRBV12-3/TRBV12-4

CDR3: ASSHDSDPSYGYT
J: TRBJ1-2
D: -
V: TRBV5-1

CDR3: ASSQSTGERETQY
J: TRBJ2-5
D: TRBD1
V: TRBV4-3

CDR3: ASSDHLRRETGNTIY
J: TRBJ1-3
D: -
V: TRBV6-1

CDR3: ASSQATGRNSPLH
J: TRBJ1-6
D: -
V: TRBV3-1

CDR3: ASSGGTPGLGEQF
J: TRBJ2-1
D: -
V: TRBV5-4

CDR3: SARIRTSGAHIQY
J: TRBJ2-4
D: TRBD2
V: TRBV20-1

CDR3: ASSQESSGVYHTDTQY
J: TRBJ2-3
D: -
V: TRBV4-3